This is a list of T cell receptor beta chains from one sample in a study of shared clonotypes between healthy human individuals. Using immunoSEQ multiplex PCR, the repertoire was profiled, and TCRdb retains in-frame clones only, with some absent. This table has about 2.4 million clones, around 94% appearing once. The sequencing input was naive CD4+ T cells sorted from blood. These receptors were obtained from a man between 18 and 29 years old in good health. Both conserved end residues are part of each CDR3. Each record gives: D gene, J gene, V gene, clone size, CDR3 protein, CDR3 DNA. A D gene is named only where the DNA matches it firmly. Not every row has a clone size; where given, it reads once, few, many or a size class.

d_call: -; j_call: TRBJ1-2; v_call: TRBV19; clone_size: -; cdr3_aa: CASSSFRDAYTF; cdr3_nt: TGTGCCAGTAGTTCGTTCCGGGACGCCTACACCTTC
d_call: TRBD1; j_call: TRBJ2-2; v_call: TRBV27; clone_size: -; cdr3_aa: CASRRSGTANTGELFF; cdr3_nt: TGTGCCAGCAGAAGATCCGGGACAGCGAACACCGGGGAGCTGTTTTTT
d_call: TRBD1; j_call: TRBJ1-6; v_call: TRBV5-1; clone_size: -; cdr3_aa: CASSQGQINSPLHF; cdr3_nt: TGCGCCAGCAGCCAGGGACAGATTAATTCACCCCTCCACTTT
d_call: -; j_call: TRBJ2-7; v_call: TRBV6-5; clone_size: -; cdr3_aa: CASRKDGGHEQYF; cdr3_nt: TGTGCCAGCAGAAAAGACGGGGGCCACGAGCAGTACTTC
d_call: -; j_call: TRBJ1-6; v_call: TRBV28; clone_size: -; cdr3_aa: CASSGLGLGNSPLHF; cdr3_nt: TGTGCCAGCAGTGGACTCGGGTTGGGGAATTCACCCCTCCACTTT
d_call: TRBD1; j_call: TRBJ2-5; v_call: TRBV28; clone_size: once; cdr3_aa: CASRATGVQYF; cdr3_nt: TGTGCCAGCAGAGCGACAGGGGTCCAGTACTTC
d_call: TRBD1; j_call: TRBJ1-6; v_call: TRBV5-6; clone_size: -; cdr3_aa: CASSLRTGKNSPLHF; cdr3_nt: TGTGCCAGCAGCCTCAGGACAGGGAAGAATTCACCCCTCCACTTT
d_call: TRBD1; j_call: TRBJ1-1; v_call: TRBV19; clone_size: few; cdr3_aa: CASSITDRVNTEAFF; cdr3_nt: TGTGCCAGTAGTATAACGGACAGGGTGAACACTGAAGCTTTCTTT
d_call: TRBD2; j_call: TRBJ2-7; v_call: TRBV19; clone_size: -; cdr3_aa: CASSNLAGVLFYEQYF; cdr3_nt: TGTGCCAGTAGTAACCTAGCGGGAGTTCTGTTTTACGAGCAGTACTTC
d_call: -; j_call: TRBJ1-6; v_call: TRBV27; clone_size: -; cdr3_aa: CASSLSTGGNSPLHF; cdr3_nt: TGTGCCAGCAGTTTATCGACGGGGGGGAATTCACCCCTCCACTTT
d_call: -; j_call: TRBJ2-3; v_call: TRBV2; clone_size: -; cdr3_aa: CAAKGTYTDTQYF; cdr3_nt: TGTGCCGCAAAGGGGACTTACACAGATACGCAGTATTTT
d_call: TRBD2; j_call: TRBJ2-1; v_call: TRBV5-1; clone_size: -; cdr3_aa: CASSLGLAGGHNEQFF; cdr3_nt: TGCGCCAGCAGCTTGGGACTAGCGGGGGGACACAATGAGCAGTTCTTC
d_call: -; j_call: TRBJ1-2; v_call: TRBV28; clone_size: -; cdr3_aa: CASSSGKGDGYTF; cdr3_nt: TGTGCCAGCAGTTCTGGTAAGGGGGATGGCTACACCTTC
d_call: TRBD2; j_call: TRBJ2-2; v_call: TRBV10-3; clone_size: -; cdr3_aa: CAISESGGNTGELFF; cdr3_nt: TGTGCCATCAGTGAGAGCGGGGGAAACACCGGGGAGCTGTTTTTT
d_call: TRBD1; j_call: TRBJ2-2; v_call: TRBV4-3; clone_size: once; cdr3_aa: CASSQDGTGRATGELFF; cdr3_nt: TGCGCCAGCAGCCAAGATGGGACAGGGCGCGCGACCGGGGAGCTGTTTTTT
d_call: -; j_call: TRBJ2-5; v_call: TRBV7-2; clone_size: -; cdr3_aa: CASSLLEGAKETQYF; cdr3_nt: TGTGCCAGCAGCTTATTGGAGGGGGCCAAAGAGACCCAGTACTTC
d_call: -; j_call: TRBJ2-5; v_call: TRBV5-1; clone_size: -; cdr3_aa: CASSLVGVGLETQYF; cdr3_nt: TGCGCCAGCAGCTTGGTCGGGGTCGGTTTGGAGACCCAGTACTTC
d_call: -; j_call: TRBJ2-1; v_call: TRBV19; clone_size: -; cdr3_aa: CASSIDQGRWATYNEQFF; cdr3_nt: TGTGCCAGTAGTATAGATCAGGGTCGGTGGGCTACCTACAATGAGCAGTTCTTC
d_call: TRBD2; j_call: TRBJ2-1; v_call: TRBV7-2; clone_size: -; cdr3_aa: CASSFLAGERTYNEQFF; cdr3_nt: TGTGCCAGCAGCTTTCTAGCGGGAGAAAGGACCTACAATGAGCAGTTCTTC
d_call: -; j_call: TRBJ1-2; v_call: TRBV6-1; clone_size: -; cdr3_aa: CASRQVYGYTF; cdr3_nt: TGTGCCAGCAGACAGGTGTATGGCTACACCTTC
d_call: TRBD2; j_call: TRBJ2-2; v_call: TRBV7-2; clone_size: -; cdr3_aa: CASSIGTSGMAGELFF; cdr3_nt: TGTGCCAGCAGCATAGGTACTAGCGGGATGGCCGGGGAGCTGTTTTTT
d_call: -; j_call: TRBJ2-3; v_call: TRBV5-4; clone_size: once; cdr3_aa: CASSRFTGSADTQYF; cdr3_nt: TGTGCCAGCAGCCGCTTTACAGGGAGCGCAGATACGCAGTATTTT
d_call: -; j_call: TRBJ2-7; v_call: TRBV6-5; clone_size: -; cdr3_aa: CASSYNGGSYEQYF; cdr3_nt: TGTGCCAGCAGTTACAATGGGGGGTCCTACGAGCAGTACTTC
d_call: TRBD2; j_call: TRBJ2-7; v_call: TRBV6-6; clone_size: few; cdr3_aa: CASSAVLAGSYEQYF; cdr3_nt: TGTGCCAGCAGCGCAGTCCTAGCGGGCTCCTACGAGCAGTACTTC
d_call: -; j_call: TRBJ2-5; v_call: TRBV7-9; clone_size: -; cdr3_aa: CASSLAGPKETQYF; cdr3_nt: TGTGCCAGCAGCTTAGCGGGACCGAAAGAGACCCAGTACTTC